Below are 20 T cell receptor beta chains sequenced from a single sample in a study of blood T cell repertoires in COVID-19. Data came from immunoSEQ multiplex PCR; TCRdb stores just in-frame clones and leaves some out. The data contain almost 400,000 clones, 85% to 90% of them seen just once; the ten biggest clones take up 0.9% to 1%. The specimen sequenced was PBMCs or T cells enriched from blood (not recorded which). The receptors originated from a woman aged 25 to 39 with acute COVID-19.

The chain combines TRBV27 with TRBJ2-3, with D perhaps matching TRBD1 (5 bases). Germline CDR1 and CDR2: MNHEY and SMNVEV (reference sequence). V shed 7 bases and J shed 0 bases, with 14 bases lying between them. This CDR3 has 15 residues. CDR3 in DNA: TGTGCCAGCAATTCCCAGACAGACAGCACAGATACGCAGTATTTT. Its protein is CASNSQTDSTDTQYF.

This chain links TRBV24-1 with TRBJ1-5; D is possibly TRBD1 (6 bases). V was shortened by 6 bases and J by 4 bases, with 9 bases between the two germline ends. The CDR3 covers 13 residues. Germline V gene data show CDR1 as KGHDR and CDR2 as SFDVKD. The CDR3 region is CATSRQDNQPQHF. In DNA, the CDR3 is TGTGCCACCAGTCGACAGGATAATCAGCCCCAGCATTTT.

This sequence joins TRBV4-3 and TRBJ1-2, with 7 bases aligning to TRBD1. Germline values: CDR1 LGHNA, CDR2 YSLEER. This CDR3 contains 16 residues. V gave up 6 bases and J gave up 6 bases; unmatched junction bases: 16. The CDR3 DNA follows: TGCGCCAGCAGTGGAAAGACAGGGCCATCCTTAAATGGCTACACCTTC. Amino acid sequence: CASSGKTGPSLNGYTF.

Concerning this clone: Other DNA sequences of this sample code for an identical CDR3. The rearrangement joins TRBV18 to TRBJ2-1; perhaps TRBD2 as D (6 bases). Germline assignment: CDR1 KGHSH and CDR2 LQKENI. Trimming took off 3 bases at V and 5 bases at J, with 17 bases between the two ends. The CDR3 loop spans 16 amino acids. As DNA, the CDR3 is TGTGCCAGCTCACCCCCGAGGCGGGGAGAGGACAATGAGCAGTTCTTC. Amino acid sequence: CASSPPRRGEDNEQFF.

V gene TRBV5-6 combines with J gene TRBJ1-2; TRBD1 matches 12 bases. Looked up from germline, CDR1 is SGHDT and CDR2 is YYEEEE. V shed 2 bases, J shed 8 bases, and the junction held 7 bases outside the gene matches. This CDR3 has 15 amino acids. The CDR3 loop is CASSFGTGGARGYTF. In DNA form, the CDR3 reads TGTGCCAGCAGCTTCGGGACAGGGGGCGCTAGAGGCTACACCTTC. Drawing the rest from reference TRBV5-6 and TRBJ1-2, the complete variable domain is DAGVTQSPTHLIKTRGQQVTLRCSPKSGHDTVSWYQQALGQGPQFIFQYYEEEERQRGNFPDRFSGHQFPNYSSELNVNALLLGDSALYLCASSFGTGGARGYTFGSGTRLTVV.

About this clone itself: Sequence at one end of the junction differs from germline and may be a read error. In nucleotides, the CDR3 is TGTGCCAGACAGGGAAAAATTCGGCGGGACTTC. It specifies CARQGKIRRDF. The rearrangement joins TRBV7-9 to TRBJ2-5; D is possibly TRBD1 (6 bases). Germline V CDR1 and CDR2: SEHNR, FQNEAQ (reference sequence). The CDR3 length is 11 residues.

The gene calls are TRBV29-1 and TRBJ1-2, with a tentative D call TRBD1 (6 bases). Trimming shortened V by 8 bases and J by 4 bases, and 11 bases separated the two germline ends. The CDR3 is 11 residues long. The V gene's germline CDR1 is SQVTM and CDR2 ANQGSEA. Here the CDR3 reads CSTWTAYGYTF. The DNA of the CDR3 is TGCAGCACTTGGACAGCCTATGGCTACACCTTC.

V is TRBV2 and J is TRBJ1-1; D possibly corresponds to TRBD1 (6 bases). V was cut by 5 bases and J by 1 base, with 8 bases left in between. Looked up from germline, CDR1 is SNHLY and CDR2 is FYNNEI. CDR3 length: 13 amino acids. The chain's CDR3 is CASSKQGNTEAFF. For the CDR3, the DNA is TGTGCCAGCAGTAAACAGGGGAACACTGAAGCTTTCTTT.

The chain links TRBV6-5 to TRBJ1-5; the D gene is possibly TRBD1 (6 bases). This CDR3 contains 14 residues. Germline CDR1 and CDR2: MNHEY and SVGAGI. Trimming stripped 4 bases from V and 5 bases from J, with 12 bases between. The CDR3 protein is CASSFNRADQPQHF. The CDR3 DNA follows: TGTGCCAGCAGTTTTAACAGGGCCGATCAGCCCCAGCATTTT.

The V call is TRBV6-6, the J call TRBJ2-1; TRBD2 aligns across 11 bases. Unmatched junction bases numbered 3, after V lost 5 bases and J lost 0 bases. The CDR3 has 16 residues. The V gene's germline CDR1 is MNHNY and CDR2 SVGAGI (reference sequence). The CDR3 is CASSRLAGTSYNEQFF. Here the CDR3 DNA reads TGTGCCAGCAGTCGACTAGCGGGGACCTCCTACAATGAGCAGTTCTTC.

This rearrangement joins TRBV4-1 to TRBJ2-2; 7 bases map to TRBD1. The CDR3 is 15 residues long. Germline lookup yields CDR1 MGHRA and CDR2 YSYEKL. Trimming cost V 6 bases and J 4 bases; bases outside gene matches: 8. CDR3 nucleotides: TGCGCCAGCAGTGCGTTACAGGGGAGCACCGGGGAGCTGTTTTTT. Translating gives CASSALQGSTGELFF.

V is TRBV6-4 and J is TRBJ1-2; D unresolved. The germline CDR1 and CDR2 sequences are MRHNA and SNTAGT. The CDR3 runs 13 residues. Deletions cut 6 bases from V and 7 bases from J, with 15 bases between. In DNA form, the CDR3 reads TGTGCCAGCAGGGCCGGGTCGTTATCTGGCTACACCTTC. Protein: CASRAGSLSGYTF.

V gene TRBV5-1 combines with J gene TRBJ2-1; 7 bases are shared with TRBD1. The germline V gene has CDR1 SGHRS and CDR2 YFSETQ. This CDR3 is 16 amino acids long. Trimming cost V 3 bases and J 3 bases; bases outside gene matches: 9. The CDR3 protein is CASSSGQLTIYNEQFF. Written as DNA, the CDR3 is TGCGCCAGCAGCTCGGGACAGCTAACGATCTACAATGAGCAGTTCTTC.

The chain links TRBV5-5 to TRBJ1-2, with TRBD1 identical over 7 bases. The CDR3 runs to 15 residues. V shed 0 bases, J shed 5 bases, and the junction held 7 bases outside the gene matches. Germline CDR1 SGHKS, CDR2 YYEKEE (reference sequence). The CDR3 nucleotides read TGTGCCAGCAGCTTGGATCCAGGGACAGAGTATGGCTACACCTTC. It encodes CASSLDPGTEYGYTF. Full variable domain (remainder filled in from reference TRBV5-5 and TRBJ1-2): DAGVTQSPTHLIKTRGQQVTLRCSPISGHKSVSWYQQVLGQGPQFIFQYYEKEERGRGNFPDRFSARQFPNYSSELNVNALLLGDSALYLCASSLDPGTEYGYTFGSGTRLTVV.

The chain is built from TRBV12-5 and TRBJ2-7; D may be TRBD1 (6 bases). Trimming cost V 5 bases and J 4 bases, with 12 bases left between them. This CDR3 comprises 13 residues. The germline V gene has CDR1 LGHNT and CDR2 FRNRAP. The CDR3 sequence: CASGTLDSYEQYF. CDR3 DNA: TGTGCTAGTGGTACCCTGGACAGTTACGAGCAGTACTTC. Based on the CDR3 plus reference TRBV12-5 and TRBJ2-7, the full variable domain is DARVTQTPRHKVTEMGQEVTMRCQPILGHNTVFWYRQTMMQGLELLAYFRNRAPLDDSGMPKDRFSAEMPDATLATLKIQPSEPRDSAVYFCASGTLDSYEQYFGPGTRLTVT.

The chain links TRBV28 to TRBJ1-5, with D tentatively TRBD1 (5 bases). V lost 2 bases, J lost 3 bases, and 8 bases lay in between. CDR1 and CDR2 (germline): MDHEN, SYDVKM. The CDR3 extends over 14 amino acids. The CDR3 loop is CASSLGGDNQPQHF. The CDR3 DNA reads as TGTGCCAGCAGTTTAGGAGGGGACAATCAGCCCCAGCATTTT.

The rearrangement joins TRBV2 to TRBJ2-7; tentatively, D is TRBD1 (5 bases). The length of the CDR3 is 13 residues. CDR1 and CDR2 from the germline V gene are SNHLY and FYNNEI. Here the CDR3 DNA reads TGTGCAACAGCAGGGCAGACCCCCTACGAGCAGTACTTC. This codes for CATAGQTPYEQYF.

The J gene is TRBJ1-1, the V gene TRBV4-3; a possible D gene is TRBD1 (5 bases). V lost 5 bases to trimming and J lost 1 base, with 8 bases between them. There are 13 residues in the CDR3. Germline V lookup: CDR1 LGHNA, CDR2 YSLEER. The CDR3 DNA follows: TGCGCCAGCAGCAATACAGGGAACACTGAAGCTTTCTTT. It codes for CASSNTGNTEAFF.

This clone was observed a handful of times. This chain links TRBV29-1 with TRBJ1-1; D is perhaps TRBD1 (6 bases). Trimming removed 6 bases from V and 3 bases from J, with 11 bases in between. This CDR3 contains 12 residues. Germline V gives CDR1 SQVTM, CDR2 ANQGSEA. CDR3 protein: CSVAGGHTEAFF. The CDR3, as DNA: TGCAGCGTCGCCGGGGGGCACACTGAAGCTTTCTTT.

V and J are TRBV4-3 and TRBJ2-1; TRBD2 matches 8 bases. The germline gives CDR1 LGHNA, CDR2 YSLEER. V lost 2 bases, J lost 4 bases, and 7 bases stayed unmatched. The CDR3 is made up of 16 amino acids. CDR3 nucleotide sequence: TGCGCCAGCAGCCAAAGTTCCGGGGGGGCTTACAATGAGCAGTTCTTC. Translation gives CASSQSSGGAYNEQFF.